These 9 T cell receptor beta chains share one sample of origin, sequenced in a study of tumor-infiltrating lymphocytes in localized non-small cell lung cancer. Produced via immunoSEQ multiplex PCR; TCRdb's table is partial and in-frame only. In the table there are 4,500 to 7,000 clones, over 75% of which are singletons. Sequencing was carried out using lung tumor tissue. The receptors were sampled from a human donor with non-small cell lung cancer.

The J gene is TRBJ2-3, the V gene TRBV4-1; 7 positions match TRBD1. V dropped 2 bases and J dropped 1; count of bases not matched to a gene: 3. Germline assignment: CDR1 MGHRA and CDR2 YSYEKL. There are 15 residues in the CDR3. The CDR3: CASSQYGTGTDTQYF. CDR3 DNA sequence: TGCGCCAGCAGCCAATATGGGACAGGCACAGATACGCAGTATTTT.

This clone was recorded a few times. The V and J genes are TRBV27 and TRBJ2-4; the match to TRBD2 covers 7 bases. This CDR3 spans 14 amino acids. Germline CDR1 MNHEY, CDR2 SMNVEV (reference sequence). Germline trimming cut 5 bases from V and 8 bases from J; bases unmatched to any gene: 9. CDR3 DNA sequence: TGTGCCAGCAGTCGCGGGAGTAGGAGGGACATTCAGTACTTC. This encodes CASSRGSRRDIQYF.

This sequence joins TRBV19 and TRBJ2-2; tentative D call: TRBD2 (6 bases). Germline V gene lookup returns CDR1 LNHDA and CDR2 SQIVND (reference sequence). The germline V and J ends were trimmed by 5 bases and 5 bases, with 12 bases remaining between them. The CDR3 contains 14 residues. The CDR3 DNA is TGTGCCAGTAGTCCGAGTGGAGGGACCGGGGAGCTGTTTTTT. Residues: CASSPSGGTGELFF.

This chain connects TRBV9 to TRBJ2-2; D is unclear. This CDR3 comprises 15 residues. Germline V gene data show CDR1 as SGDLS and CDR2 as YYNGEE. V was shortened by 0 bases and J by 5 bases, with 11 bases between the two germline ends. CDR3 coding DNA: TGTGCCAGCAGCGTAGCCGGTGAGACAACCGGGGAGCTGTTTTTT. It is translated as CASSVAGETTGELFF. The full variable domain, with the rest looked up from reference TRBV9 and TRBJ2-2, is DSGVTQTPKHLITATGQRVTLRCSPRSGDLSVYWYQQSLDQGLQFLIQYYNGEERAKGNILERFSAQQFPDLHSELNLSSLELGDSALYFCASSVAGETTGELFFGEGSRLTVL.

This clone was observed a few times. The CDR3 DNA reads TGTGCCAGCAGTGCGGATCGGGGAGTACCTGCGTATCAGCCCCAGCATTTT. This translates into CASSADRGVPAYQPQHF. The rearrangement joins TRBV2 to TRBJ1-5; no clear D. V dropped 4 bases and J dropped 5 bases, with 21 bases sitting between them. The germline V gene encodes CDR1 SNHLY and CDR2 FYNNEI. This CDR3 region has 17 residues.

This clone was counted only a few times. CDR3 sequence reads: CAWSKNNSPLHF. CDR3 DNA sequence: TGTGCCTGGAGTAAGAACAATTCACCCCTCCACTTT. This sequence joins TRBV30 and TRBJ1-6; D unclear. V was clipped by 2 bases and J by 7 bases, with 6 bases between them. The CDR3 consists of 12 residues. Germline-derived CDR1 and CDR2 are GTSNPN and SVGIG (reference sequence).

This chain connects TRBV7-2 to TRBJ1-1; D uncertain. Germline CDR1 and CDR2: SGHTA and FQGNSA. The CDR3 has 18 amino acids. The V end lost 4 bases, the J end lost 6 bases, and 27 bases lay between the germline ends. The CDR3 nucleotides are TGTGCCAGCAGCTATAAGGTTGGTACAGCAGTGTCACACTCTGAAGCTTTCTTT. This gives the protein CASSYKVGTAVSHSEAFF.

This clone has just a few counts. The J gene is TRBJ1-2, the V gene TRBV7-6; D uncertain. Trimming removed 1 base at V and 8 bases at J, with 11 bases between. Germline CDR1 and CDR2: SGHVS and FNYEAQ. This CDR3 comprises 13 residues. The CDR3 spells CASSLGSGQGYTF. As DNA, the CDR3 is TGTGCCAGCAGCTTAGGGTCTGGTCAGGGCTACACCTTC.

The chain is built from TRBV6-5 and TRBJ2-1; TRBD2 agrees at 8 bases. The CDR3 runs 15 residues. Per the germline V gene, CDR1 is MNHEY and CDR2 is SVGAGI. Germline trimming cut 0 bases from V and 4 bases from J; bases unmatched to any gene: 2. The CDR3 reads CASSYSPSGYNEQFF. CDR3 nucleotides: TGTGCCAGCAGTTACTCACCTAGCGGGTACAATGAGCAGTTCTTC.